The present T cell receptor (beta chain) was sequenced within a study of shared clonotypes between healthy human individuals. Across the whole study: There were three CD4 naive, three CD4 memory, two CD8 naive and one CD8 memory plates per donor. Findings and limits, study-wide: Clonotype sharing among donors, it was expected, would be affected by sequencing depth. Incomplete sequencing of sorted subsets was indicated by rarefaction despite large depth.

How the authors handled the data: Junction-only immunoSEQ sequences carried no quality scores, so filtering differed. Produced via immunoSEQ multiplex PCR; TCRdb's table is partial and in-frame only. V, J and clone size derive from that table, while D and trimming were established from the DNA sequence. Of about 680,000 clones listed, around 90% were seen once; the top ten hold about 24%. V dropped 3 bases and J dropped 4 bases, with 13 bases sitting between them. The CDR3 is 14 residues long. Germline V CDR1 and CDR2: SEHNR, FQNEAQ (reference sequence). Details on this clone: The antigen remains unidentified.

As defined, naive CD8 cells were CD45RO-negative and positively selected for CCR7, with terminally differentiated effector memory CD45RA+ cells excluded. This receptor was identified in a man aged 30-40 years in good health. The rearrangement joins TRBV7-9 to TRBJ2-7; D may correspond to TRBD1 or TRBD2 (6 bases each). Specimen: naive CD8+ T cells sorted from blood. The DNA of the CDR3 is TGTGCCAGCAGCTTTAGGGGGGAGCAGTACGAGCAGTACTTC. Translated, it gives CASSFRGEQYEQYF. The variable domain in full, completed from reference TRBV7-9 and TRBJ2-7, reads DTGVSQNPRHKITKRGQNVTFRCDPISEHNRLYWYRQTLGQGPEFLTYFQNEAQLEKSRLLSDRFSAERPKGSFSTLEIQRTEQGDSAMYLCASSFRGEQYEQYFGPGTRLTVT.